A selection of T cell receptor beta chains follows, all from one sample in a study of cytomegalovirus exposure and HLA in healthy donors. Some clones are missing from TCRdb's copy, which holds only in-frame ones; the method was immunoSEQ multiplex PCR. This table holds 150,000 to 200,000 clones, roughly four fifths found once. Sequencing input: PBMCs. The source is a woman aged 25-40 years in good health and CMV-seropositive. Both conserved end residues are part of each CDR3. The D gene is left open where the match is weak. Size tells how often a clone was seen (once, few, many) or the class of an expanded clone, and some rows leave it out.

.	TRBJ2-2	.	TRBV7-2	TGTGCCAGCAGCTTTAGACAGGGAGGAACCGGGGAGCTGTTTTTT	CASSFRQGGTGELFF
TRBD2	TRBJ2-2	.	TRBV5-1	TGCGCCAGCAGCTTGACTAGCGGGTTAGGCACCGGGGAGCTGTTTTTT	CASSLTSGLGTGELFF
.	TRBJ2-5	few	TRBV5-1	TGCGCCAGCAGCCCCTCACTAGCAGACCAAGAGACCCAGTACTTC	CASSPSLADQETQYF
TRBD2	TRBJ2-7	.	TRBV5-5	TGTGCCAGCAGCCACAAACTAGCGGGAGTTCCCCAGTACGAGCAGTACTTC	CASSHKLAGVPQYEQYF
.	TRBJ2-7	.	TRBV2	TGTGCCAGCAAAAGGGACTCGGAGGTCATCTACGAGCAGTACTTC	CASKRDSEVIYEQYF
TRBD2	TRBJ2-5	.	TRBV6-6	TGTGCCAGCAGTTACGGCGGCGGGGGAGAGACCCAGTACTTC	CASSYGGGGETQYF
TRBD1	TRBJ1-2	.	TRBV19	TGTGCCAGTAGTCGGGGGGGAAGACAGGGCTCGTATGGCTACACCTTC	CASSRGGRQGSYGYTF
.	TRBJ1-4	.	TRBV10-1	TGCGCCTTGCGGCAAAGGGGACAAGACGAAAAACTGTTTTTT	CALRQRGQDEKLFF
.	TRBJ2-6	.	TRBV27	TGTGCCAGCAGTTTGGGCATCCTCTCTGGGGCCAACGTCCTGACTTTC	CASSLGILSGANVLTF
.	TRBJ1-1	.	TRBV28	TGTGCCAGCAGTATGACAGACCATGCACTCACTGAAGCTTTCTTT	CASSMTDHALTEAFF
.	TRBJ1-2	.	TRBV19	TGTGCCAGTAGTATAGAAGACATTGTTGGCTACACCTTC	CASSIEDIVGYTF
TRBD2	TRBJ2-5	.	TRBV4-1	TGCGCCAGCAGCCACGACCGGGGGGGCCTGGAGACCCAGTACTTC	CASSHDRGGLETQYF
.	TRBJ2-2	.	TRBV7-2	TGTGCCAGCAGCTTATCACAGAACACCGGGGAGCTGTTTTTT	CASSLSQNTGELFF
.	TRBJ1-5	.	TRBV30	TGTGCCTGCGCTCGGTCCTCGAATCAGCCCCAGCATTTT	CACARSSNQPQHF
.	TRBJ1-1	.	TRBV7-2	TGTGCCAGCAGCTCAAGGCGGACACCCACTGAAGCTTTCTTT	CASSSRRTPTEAFF
.	TRBJ2-5	few	TRBV5-1	TGCGCCAGCAGCTTGCGGGAGACCCAGTACTTC	CASSLRETQYF
TRBD1	TRBJ1-4	.	TRBV7-6	TGTGCCAGCAGCCATCGACAGGGGGCCTCCAGAGGAGAAAAACTGTTTTTT	CASSHRQGASRGEKLFF
.	TRBJ1-1	.	TRBV5-1	TGCGCCAGCAGCTTGGGGGCGAACACTGAAGCTTTCTTT	CASSLGANTEAFF
.	TRBJ1-1	.	TRBV28	TGTGCCAGCAGTTTCCAAGGGGGGAGGGCTGAAGCTTTCTTT	CASSFQGGRAEAFF
.	TRBJ1-4	once	TRBV6-1	TGTGCCAGCAGTGAAACCCCGGTGGGGGGAAAACTGTTTTTT	CASSETPVGGKLFF
TRBD1	TRBJ1-2	.	TRBV5-6	TGTGCCAGCAGCTATACGACTACAGGGGTCGGTGGCTACACCTTC	CASSYTTTGVGGYTF
.	TRBJ1-1	.	TRBV27	TGTGCCAGCAGTACCTCTCGACAGGATAGGAACACTGAAGCTTTCTTT	CASSTSRQDRNTEAFF
.	TRBJ1-5	once	TRBV7-2	TGTGCCAGCAGAGGGAGTAGCAATCAGCCCCAGCATTTT	CASRGSSNQPQHF
.	TRBJ2-1	.	TRBV25-1	TGTGCCAGCAGTTCCCGGACAGCCCTCAATGAGCAGTTCTTC	CASSSRTALNEQFF
TRBD2	TRBJ2-3	.	TRBV11-2	TGTGCCAGCAGCTCTAGCGGGAGGGATTCAGATACGCAGTATTTT	CASSSSGRDSDTQYF
TRBD2	TRBJ2-1	.	TRBV12-5	TGTGCTAGTGAACCTAGCGGGAGGCCCCTGTACAATGAGCAGTTCTTC	CASEPSGRPLYNEQFF
TRBD1	TRBJ1-1	.	TRBV5-1	TGCGCCAGCAGCCAAGGGACAGTAGGGACTGAAGCTTTCTTT	CASSQGTVGTEAFF
.	TRBJ1-2	.	TRBV2	TGTGCCAACAGTGACGGGACATATGGCTACACCTTC	CANSDGTYGYTF
.	TRBJ1-1	.	TRBV10-3	TGTGCCATCAGTAAGGGGCCCACTGAAGCTTTCTTT	CAISKGPTEAFF
.	TRBJ2-3	few	TRBV2	TGTGCCAGCAGTGAATCTGCGGGGAAGCAGTATTTT	CASSESAGKQYF
.	TRBJ2-3	.	TRBV5-1	TGCGCCAGCAGCTCGGAGGCAAACACAGATACGCAGTATTTT	CASSSEANTDTQYF